This is a list of T cell receptor beta chains from one sample in a study of response to subunit inactivated influenza vaccine. TCRdb re-called the RT-PCR reads through MiXCR, storing one row per CDR3 protein. This sample has around 200,000 distinct CDR3 sequences, with about 15% found just once. The sample in question was CD8+ T cells sorted from PBMCs, obtained about 5 days after vaccination. The receptors shown here come from a man in his fifties who received an inactivated influenza vaccine. CDR3s include the opening cysteine and the closing phenylalanine or tryptophan. A D gene is named only where the DNA matches it firmly. Clone sizes are given selectively: once, few, many, or a class where the clone is expanded.

size	V	D	J	DNA	CDR3
many	TRBV20-1	.	TRBJ1-2	TGCAGTGCTAGGCTTGAAAAGACAGCGAAAAACCTCTATGGCTACACCTTC	CSARLEKTAKNLYGYTF
many	TRBV28	TRBD1	TRBJ1-1	TGTGCCAGCAGTTTACCGGGACAGGGCACTGAAGCTTTCTTT	CASSLPGQGTEAFF
.	TRBV4-3	.	TRBJ2-2	TGCGCCAGCAGCCAAGATGGGTCAGCAAACACCGGGGAGCTGTTTTTT	CASSQDGSANTGELFF
.	TRBV10-2	.	TRBJ2-1	TGCGCCAGCAGTGAGTCCCCGGGGGATTACAATGAGCAGTTCTTC	CASSESPGDYNEQFF
.	TRBV6-5	.	TRBJ2-5	TGTGCCAGCAGTCCCGAGGGGCGGACCCAGTACTTC	CASSPEGRTQYF
few	TRBV7-2	TRBD2	TRBJ2-7	TGTGCCAGCAGCTTAGTTGCTAGCGGGACGTACGAGCAGTACTTC	CASSLVASGTYEQYF
many	TRBV27	.	TRBJ2-7	TGTGCCAGCAGAACATCAGGGTTCGGGGGTCCCCTGGACGAGCAGTACTTC	CASRTSGFGGPLDEQYF
few	TRBV7-9	.	TRBJ1-4	TGTGCCAGCAGCTTATGGTACATAGAGCCAACTAATGAAAAACTGTTTTTT	CASSLWYIEPTNEKLFF
many	TRBV4-2	TRBD1	TRBJ1-5	TGTGCCAGCAGCCAAGGAGGGGGCCCCCAGCCCCAGCATTTT	CASSQGGGPQPQHF
once	TRBV4-2	TRBD2	TRBJ2-4	TGTGCCAGCAGCCAAGATATGGGACTAGCGCCTAGAAACATTCAGTACTTC	CASSQDMGLAPRNIQYF
.	TRBV7-9	.	TRBJ1-2	TGTGCCAGCAGCCCCAATGCTCGGCCCTATGGCTACACCTTC	CASSPNARPYGYTF
few	TRBV11-2	.	TRBJ2-5	TGTGCCAGCAGCTTAGACGGGCGCCATGTGACGGAGACCCAGTACTTC	CASSLDGRHVTETQYF
.	TRBV13	TRBD2	TRBJ2-7	TGTGCCAGCAGCCCGCGGGGGGGGCGTAACGAGCAGTACTTC	CASSPRGGRNEQYF
.	TRBV29-1	.	TRBJ2-1	TGCAGCGTTGAGAGGACTGGGGTTTCCTACAATGAGCAGTTCTTC	CSVERTGVSYNEQFF
.	TRBV29-1	TRBD1	TRBJ2-7	TGCAGCGTTGAAGACCCGACAGGGTACGGCGAGCAGTACTTC	CSVEDPTGYGEQYF
.	TRBV20-1	.	TRBJ1-3	TGCAGTGCCCAGGATCAGGGGACTTCTGGAAACACCATATATTTT	CSAQDQGTSGNTIYF
few	TRBV20-1	.	TRBJ2-7	TGCAGTGCCCTAGACAGTTGGAGCTCCTACGAGCAGTACTTC	CSALDSWSSYEQYF